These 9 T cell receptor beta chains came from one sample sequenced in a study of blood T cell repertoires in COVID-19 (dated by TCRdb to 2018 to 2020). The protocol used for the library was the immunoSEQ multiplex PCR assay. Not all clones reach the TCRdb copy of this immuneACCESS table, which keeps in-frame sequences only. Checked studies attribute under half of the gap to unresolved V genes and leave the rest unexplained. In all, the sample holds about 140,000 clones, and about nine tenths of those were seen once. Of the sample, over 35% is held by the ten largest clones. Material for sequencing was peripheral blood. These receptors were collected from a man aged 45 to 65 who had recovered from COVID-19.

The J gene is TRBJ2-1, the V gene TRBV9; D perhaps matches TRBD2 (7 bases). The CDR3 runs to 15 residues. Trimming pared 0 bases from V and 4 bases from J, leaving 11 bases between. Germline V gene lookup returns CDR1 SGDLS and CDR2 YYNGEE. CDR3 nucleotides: TGTGCCAGCAGCGTAGTGAGGGGGGGATACAATGAGCAGTTCTTC. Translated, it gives CASSVVRGGYNEQFF.

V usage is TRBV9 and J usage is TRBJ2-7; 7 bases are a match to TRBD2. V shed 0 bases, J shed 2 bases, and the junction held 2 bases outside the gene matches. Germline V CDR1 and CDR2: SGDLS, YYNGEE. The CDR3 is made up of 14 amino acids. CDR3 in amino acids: CASSVGEGPYEQYF. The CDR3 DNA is TGTGCCAGCAGCGTAGGGGAGGGCCCCTACGAGCAGTACTTC. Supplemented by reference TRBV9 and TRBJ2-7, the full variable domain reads DSGVTQTPKHLITATGQRVTLRCSPRSGDLSVYWYQQSLDQGLQFLIQYYNGEERAKGNILERFSAQQFPDLHSELNLSSLELGDSALYFCASSVGEGPYEQYFGPGTRLTVT.

For the CDR3, the DNA is TGTGCCAGAAGCTTGGCCGAGGGGGACCGGAGTTCTTATGGCTACACCTTC. Its protein is CARSLAEGDRSSYGYTF. The chain employs TRBV5-3 and TRBJ1-2; tentatively, D is TRBD1 (6 bases). TRBV5-3 is given ORF status, its function remaining uncertain. The CDR3 sequence is 17 residues long. Trimming took off 0 bases at V and 5 bases at J, with 20 bases between the two ends.

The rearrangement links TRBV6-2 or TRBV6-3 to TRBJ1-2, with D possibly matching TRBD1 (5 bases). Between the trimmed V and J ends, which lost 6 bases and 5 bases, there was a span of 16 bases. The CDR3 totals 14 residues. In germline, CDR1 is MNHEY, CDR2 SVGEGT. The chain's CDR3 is CASSTTNAGYGYTF. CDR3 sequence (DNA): TGTGCCAGCAGCACAACAAACGCAGGGTATGGCTACACCTTC.

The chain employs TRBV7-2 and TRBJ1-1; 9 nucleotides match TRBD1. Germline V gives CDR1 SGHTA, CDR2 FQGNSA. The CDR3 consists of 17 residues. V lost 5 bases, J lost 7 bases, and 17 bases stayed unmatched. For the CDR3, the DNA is TGTGCCAGCAGCCAGAGAACAGGGGGCCTTCTGGGGAGTGAAGCTTTCTTT. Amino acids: CASSQRTGGLLGSEAFF.

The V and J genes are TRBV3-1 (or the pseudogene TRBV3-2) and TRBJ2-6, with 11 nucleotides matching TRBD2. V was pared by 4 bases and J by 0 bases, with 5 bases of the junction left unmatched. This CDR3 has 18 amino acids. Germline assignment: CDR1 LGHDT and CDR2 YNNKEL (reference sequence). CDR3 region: CASSLTSGGPSGANVLTF. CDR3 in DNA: TGTGCCAGCAGCCTAACTAGCGGGGGTCCCTCTGGGGCCAACGTCCTGACTTTC.

Written as DNA, the CDR3 is TGTGCCAGCAGTTCAGCCGGGACTGCCTCCTACGAGCAGTACTTC. It codes for CASSSAGTASYEQYF. This chain joins TRBV6-5 and TRBJ2-7; the D gene is possibly TRBD2 (6 bases). CDR3 length: 15 amino acids. Germline loops: CDR1 MNHEY, CDR2 SVGAGI. The ends were cut back, 4 bases at V and 0 bases at J, with 13 bases in the middle.

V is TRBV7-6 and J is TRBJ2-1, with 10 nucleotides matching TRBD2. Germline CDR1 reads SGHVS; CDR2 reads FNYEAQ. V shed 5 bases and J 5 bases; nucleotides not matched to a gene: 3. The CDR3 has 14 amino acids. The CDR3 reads CASSLTSGNNEQFF. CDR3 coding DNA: TGTGCCAGCAGCCTTACTAGCGGGAACAATGAGCAGTTCTTC.

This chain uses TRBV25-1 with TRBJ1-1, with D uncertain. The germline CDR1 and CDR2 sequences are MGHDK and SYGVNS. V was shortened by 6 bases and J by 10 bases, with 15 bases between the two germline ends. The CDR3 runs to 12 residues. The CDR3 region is CASSRGGLPAFF. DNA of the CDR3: TGTGCCAGCAGCCGTGGCGGCCTCCCAGCTTTCTTT.